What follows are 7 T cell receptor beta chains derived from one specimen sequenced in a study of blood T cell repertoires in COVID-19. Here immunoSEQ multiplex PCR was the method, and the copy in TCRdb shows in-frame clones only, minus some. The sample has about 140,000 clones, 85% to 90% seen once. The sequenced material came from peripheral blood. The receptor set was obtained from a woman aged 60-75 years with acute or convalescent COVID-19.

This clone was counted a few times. The CDR3 loop reads CASSQGIRQPQHF. The DNA for the CDR3 is TGTGCCAGCAGTCAGGGGATTAGGCAGCCCCAGCATTTT. V usage is TRBV6-5 and J usage is TRBJ1-5, with D perhaps TRBD1 (6 bases). V lost 5 bases and J lost 7, with 12 bases in between. The CDR3 runs to 13 residues. Germline V gives CDR1 MNHEY, CDR2 SVGAGI.

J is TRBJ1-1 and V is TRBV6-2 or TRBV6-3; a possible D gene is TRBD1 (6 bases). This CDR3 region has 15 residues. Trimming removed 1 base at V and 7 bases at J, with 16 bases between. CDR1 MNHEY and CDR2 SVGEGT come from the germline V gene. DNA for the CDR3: TGTGCCAGCAGTTACTGGGGGAGGGGGGGAATTGAAGCTTTCTTT. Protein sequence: CASSYWGRGGIEAFF.

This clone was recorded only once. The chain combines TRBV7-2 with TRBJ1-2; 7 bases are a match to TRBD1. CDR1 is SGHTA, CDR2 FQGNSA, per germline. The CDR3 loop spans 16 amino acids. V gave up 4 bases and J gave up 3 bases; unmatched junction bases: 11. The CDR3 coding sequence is TGTGCCAGCAGCTCACGCGCGACAGGGATGGACTATGGCTACACCTTC. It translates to CASSSRATGMDYGYTF. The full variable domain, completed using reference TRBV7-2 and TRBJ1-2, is GAGVSQSPSNKVTEKGKDVELRCDPISGHTALYWYRQSLGQGLEFLIYFQGNSAPDKSGLPSDRFSAERTGGSVSTLTIQRTQQEDSAVYLCASSSRATGMDYGYTFGSGTRLTVV.

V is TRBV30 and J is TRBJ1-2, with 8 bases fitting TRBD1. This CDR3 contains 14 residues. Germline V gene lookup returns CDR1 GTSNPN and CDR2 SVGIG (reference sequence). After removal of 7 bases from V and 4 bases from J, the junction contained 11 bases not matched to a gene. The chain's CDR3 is CAFMGPGGAYGYTF. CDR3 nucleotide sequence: TGTGCCTTTATGGGGCCAGGGGGCGCCTATGGCTACACCTTC.

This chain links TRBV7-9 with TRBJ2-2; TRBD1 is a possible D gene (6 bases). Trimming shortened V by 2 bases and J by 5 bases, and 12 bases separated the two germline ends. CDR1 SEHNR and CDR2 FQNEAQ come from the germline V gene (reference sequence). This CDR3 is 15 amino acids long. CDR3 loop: CASSLRRGGTGELFF. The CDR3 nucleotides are TGTGCCAGCAGCTTACGCAGGGGCGGGACCGGGGAGCTGTTTTTT.

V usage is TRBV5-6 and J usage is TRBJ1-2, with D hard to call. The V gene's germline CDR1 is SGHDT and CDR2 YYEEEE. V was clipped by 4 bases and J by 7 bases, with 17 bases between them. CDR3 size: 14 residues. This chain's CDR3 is CASSPTGWRSGYTF. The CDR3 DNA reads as TGTGCCAGCAGCCCAACGGGGTGGAGAAGTGGCTACACCTTC.

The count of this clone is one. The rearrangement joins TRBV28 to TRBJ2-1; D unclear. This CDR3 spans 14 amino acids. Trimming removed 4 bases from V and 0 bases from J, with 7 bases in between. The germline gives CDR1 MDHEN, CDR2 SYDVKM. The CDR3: CASSSFSSYNEQFF. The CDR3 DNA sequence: TGTGCCAGCAGTTCGTTTAGCTCCTACAATGAGCAGTTCTTC.